Presented here are 18 T cell receptor beta chains from one specimen sequenced in a study of cytomegalovirus exposure and HLA in healthy donors (dated by TCRdb to about 2017). The library was prepared using the immunoSEQ multiplex PCR assay. For the multiplex PCR, a mixture combining 60 forward primers for TCR Vbeta segments and 13 reverse primers for TCR Jbeta segments was used. Not all clones reach the TCRdb copy of this immuneACCESS table, which keeps in-frame sequences only. Checked studies attribute under half of the gap to unresolved V genes and leave the rest unexplained. The sample profile shows about 300,000 clones; 86% of them were found once. 4% of the sample belongs to the ten largest clones. The sequenced material came from PBMCs. These receptors originate from a man aged 40-49 years in good health and CMV-seropositive.

This clone was picked up one time. The chain links TRBV2 to TRBJ2-3; 10 bases fit TRBD1. CDR1 and CDR2 (germline): SNHLY, FYNNEI. The V and J ends lost 8 bases and 0 bases, in that order; junction bases with no gene match: 5. This CDR3 region has 15 residues. For the CDR3, the DNA is TGTGCCAGCGACAGGGGGCGCGAAAGCACAGATACGCAGTATTTT. It yields the protein CASDRGRESTDTQYF. The full variable domain, in which reference TRBV2 and TRBJ2-3 provide the parts outside the CDR3, is EPEVTQTPSHQVTQMGQEVILRCVPISNHLYFYWYRQILGQKVEFLVSFYNNEISEKSEIFDDQFSVERPDGSNFTLKIRSTKLEDSAMYFCASDRGRESTDTQYFGPGTRLTVL.

This rearrangement joins TRBV19 to TRBJ2-1, with 13 bases aligning to TRBD2. The germline V gene encodes CDR1 LNHDA and CDR2 SQIVND (reference sequence). J gave up 0 bases and V 2 bases, and 4 bases lay outside the gene matches. CDR3 length: 18 residues. As DNA, the CDR3 is TGTGCCAGTAGTATAACACTAGCGGGAGGGCCCTCCTACAATGAGCAGTTCTTC. It yields the protein CASSITLAGGPSYNEQFF.

This chain joins TRBV2 and TRBJ1-2, with D perhaps TRBD1 (6 bases). V was trimmed by 4 bases and J by 7 bases, leaving 16 bases between them. This CDR3 contains 14 residues. The germline V gene has CDR1 SNHLY and CDR2 FYNNEI. This chain's CDR3 is CASSGGTGHLGYTF. The CDR3 nucleotides read TGTGCCAGCAGTGGAGGAACAGGGCACCTTGGCTACACCTTC.

The V gene is TRBV9, the J gene TRBJ1-2, with a possible D match to TRBD1 (6 bases). The CDR3 has 15 residues. Trimming removed 6 bases from V and 0 bases from J, with 15 bases in between. Germline loops: CDR1 SGDLS, CDR2 YYNGEE. The CDR3 region is CASTLTSGANYGYTF. The CDR3 region has the DNA TGTGCCAGCACACTAACTTCAGGGGCTAACTATGGCTACACCTTC.

The gene calls are TRBV7-2 and TRBJ2-7; D may be TRBD2 (5 bases). From germline, CDR1 is SGHTA and CDR2 FQGNSA. CDR3 size: 13 residues. Trimming pared 5 bases from V and 2 bases from J, leaving 10 bases between. The CDR3 DNA follows: TGTGCCAGCAGCACCCGGGGTGCCTACGAGCAGTACTTC. Its protein product is CASSTRGAYEQYF.

This clone was recorded once. Mismatch with germline at one junction end may stem from a read error. The genes are TRBV7-9 and TRBJ1-1, with a possible D match to TRBD1 (6 bases). The V gene's germline CDR1 is SEHNR and CDR2 FQNEAQ (reference sequence). CDR3 length: 16 amino acids. CDR3 nucleotides: TGTTCCAGCAGCTTCCAGGGGACGGCCATGAACACTGAAGCTTTCTTT. Protein product: CSSSFQGTAMNTEAFF.

This CDR3 reads CASSPRVATDTQYF. DNA for the CDR3: TGTGCCAGCAGCCCCCGGGTGGCCACAGATACGCAGTATTTT. The chain links TRBV7-2 to TRBJ2-3; D call uncertain. The CDR3 totals 14 residues. Trimming removed 5 bases at V and 2 bases at J, with 11 bases between. Germline V lookup: CDR1 SGHTA, CDR2 FQGNSA.

The J gene is TRBJ2-2, the V gene TRBV5-4; D uncertain. The CDR3 length is 14 residues. From germline, CDR1 is SGHNT and CDR2 YYREEE (reference sequence). V lost 1 base and J lost 4, with 8 bases in between. The CDR3 spells CASSLTPGTGELFF. The CDR3 region has the DNA TGTGCCAGCAGCTTGACCCCGGGCACCGGGGAGCTGTTTTTT.

This sequence joins TRBV11-3 and TRBJ2-1, with unresolved D. V lost 3 bases to trimming and J lost 7 bases, with 10 bases between them. There are 13 residues in the CDR3. The germline V gene encodes CDR1 SGHNT and CDR2 YENEEA. CDR3 region: CASSFASMNEQFF. The CDR3, as DNA: TGTGCCAGCAGCTTTGCCTCTATGAATGAGCAGTTCTTC.

The chain recombines TRBV2 with TRBJ2-5, with D uncertain. V shed 6 bases and J shed 5 bases, with 10 bases lying between them. The CDR3 spans 12 residues. Germline V CDR1 and CDR2: SNHLY, FYNNEI. CDR3 amino acids: CASSAARETQYF. The CDR3 nucleotides are TGTGCCAGCAGCGCCGCGCGGGAGACCCAGTACTTC. Looking up the rest from reference TRBV2 and TRBJ2-5 gives the full variable domain: EPEVTQTPSHQVTQMGQEVILRCVPISNHLYFYWYRQILGQKVEFLVSFYNNEISEKSEIFDDQFSVERPDGSNFTLKIRSTKLEDSAMYFCASSAARETQYFGPGTRLLVL.

The CDR3 DNA is TGTGCTGCGGGAGAGACCCAGTACTTC. Residues: CAAGETQYF. The V call is TRBV7-2, the J call TRBJ2-5; possibly TRBD2 for D (5 bases). The CDR3 extends over 9 amino acids. Germline V gives CDR1 SGHTA, CDR2 FQGNSA.

J is TRBJ2-2 and V is TRBV28; 7 nucleotides agree with TRBD2. J was trimmed by 4 bases and V by 6 bases; bases with no gene match: 8. The CDR3 spans 15 residues. The V gene's germline CDR1 is MDHEN and CDR2 SYDVKM. CDR3 nucleotides: TGTGCCAGCAGATCGGGCGGGAGCACCACCGGGGAGCTGTTTTTT. It is translated as CASRSGGSTTGELFF.

The chain has TRBV11-2 and TRBJ2-3, with 10 positions matching TRBD2. The CDR3 extends over 16 amino acids. V lost 5 bases to trimming and J lost 3 bases; unmatched junction nucleotides: 8. In germline, CDR1 is SGHAT, CDR2 FQNNGV. The CDR3 region is CASSQRLAGRTDTQYF. CDR3 coding DNA: TGTGCCAGCAGCCAAAGACTAGCGGGTCGTACAGATACGCAGTATTTT.

The CDR3 coding sequence is TGTGCCACCGGGACTAGCGGATACGAGCAGTACTTC. The encoded protein is CATGTSGYEQYF. This chain uses TRBV2 with TRBJ2-7, with 11 bases that match TRBD2. V gave up 10 bases and J gave up 4 bases; unmatched junction bases: 3. The CDR3 spans 12 residues. Per germline, CDR1 SNHLY and CDR2 FYNNEI.

This chain connects TRBV5-1 to TRBJ2-2; 7 nucleotides line up with TRBD2. CDR3 length equals 15 residues. CDR1 and CDR2 from the germline V gene are SGHRS and YFSETQ. V lost 0 bases, J lost 1 base, and 0 bases stayed unmatched. The chain's CDR3 is CASSLASGNTGELFF. The DNA of the CDR3 is TGCGCCAGCAGCTTGGCTAGCGGGAACACCGGGGAGCTGTTTTTT.

The chain carries TRBV10-3 and TRBJ2-7; D is undetermined. The ends were cut back, 2 bases at V and 3 bases at J, with 5 bases in the middle. CDR1 and CDR2 (germline): ENHRY, SYGVKD. This CDR3 contains 12 residues. This chain's CDR3 is CAISEEVYEQYF. In DNA, the CDR3 is TGTGCCATCAGTGAGGAGGTCTACGAGCAGTACTTC.

J is TRBJ1-1 and V is TRBV2; TRBD1 matches 7 bases. The CDR3 contains 13 residues. V dropped 8 bases and J dropped 0; count of bases not matched to a gene: 3. CDR1 is SNHLY and CDR2 is FYNNEI in the germline V gene. CDR3 nucleotides: TGTGCCAGCGACAGGGAAATGAACACTGAAGCTTTCTTT. This encodes CASDREMNTEAFF. Drawing the rest from reference TRBV2 and TRBJ1-1, the complete variable domain is EPEVTQTPSHQVTQMGQEVILRCVPISNHLYFYWYRQILGQKVEFLVSFYNNEISEKSEIFDDQFSVERPDGSNFTLKIRSTKLEDSAMYFCASDREMNTEAFFGQGTRLTVV.

This clone was counted between two and nine times. The chain joins TRBV4-1 to TRBJ2-1; D ambiguous. The V end was cut by 1 base, the J end by 4 bases, with 5 bases between. Germline loops: CDR1 MGHRA, CDR2 YSYEKL. CDR3 length: 13 amino acids. CDR3 residues: CASSQVTYNEQFF. CDR3 nucleotide sequence: TGCGCCAGCAGCCAAGTCACATACAATGAGCAGTTCTTC.